The clone carrying this T cell receptor (beta chain) has just one count. Its antigen is still unknown. This sample stems from a study of radiotherapy plus CTLA-4 blockade in lung cancer. In the study overall: Among all patients, 18% showed objective responses, while roughly 31% had disease control.

Study-wide findings and caveats: The best predictor of response was reported to be early blood T cell clone dynamics, with interferon-beta. Among blood TCR repertoires after radiotherapy plus ipilimumab, tumor-derived clones expanded.

Profiling relied on immunoSEQ multiplex PCR, and the TCRdb table lists in-frame clones only, not all of them. The data contain tens of thousands of clones, about 85% of them singletons. Trimming cost V 5 bases and J 6 bases; bases outside gene matches: 12. Per germline, CDR1 SGHVS and CDR2 FQNEAQ. The CDR3 spans 15 residues. The TCR originated in a human donor with non-small cell lung cancer who had a complete response to radiotherapy plus ipilimumab. This specimen was peripheral blood, taken from a patient treated with radiotherapy plus ipilimumab. V is TRBV7-8 and J is TRBJ1-1; 7 bases agree with TRBD1. The CDR3 reads CASSALQGKKAEAFF. CDR3 nucleotides: TGTGCCAGCAGCGCGTTACAGGGGAAGAAGGCTGAAGCTTTCTTT.